This TCR beta chain was retrieved from a study of blood T cell repertoires in COVID-19. Study-level background: Both acute and convalescent COVID-19 samples were obtained from the United States, Italy and Spain. From T cells, B-cell-depleted T cells, or PBMCs came the material, which was cDNA or gDNA.

Per the original data handling: Reference gene primer amplification gave estimated nucleated cell counts. The table came from immunoSEQ multiplex PCR; TCRdb's copy has only in-frame clones and leaves some out. V and J calls and clone size are those listed in that table; D and trimming were worked out from the DNA. The sample shows 200,000 to 250,000 clones, roughly 80% of them seen only once. Per germline, CDR1 MDHEN and CDR2 SYDVKM. V lost 4 bases, J lost 0 bases, and 4 bases stayed unmatched. This CDR3 has 16 residues. The origin of this receptor is a human donor in a cohort sampled during active COVID-19. The specimen sequenced was peripheral blood. This sequence joins TRBV28 and TRBJ2-1, with 9 bases that match TRBD2. CDR3 nucleotides: TGTGCCAGCAGTTCCTCACTAGCGGGCTCCTACAATGAGCAGTTCTTC. The encoded protein is CASSSSLAGSYNEQFF.